Listed below are T cell receptor beta chains from one sample, sequenced in a study of blood T cell repertoires in COVID-19. Produced via immunoSEQ multiplex PCR; TCRdb's table is partial and in-frame only. There are 350,000 to 450,000 clones in the sample; 80% to 90% occur only once, and more than 0.95% lies in the top ten. The sample taken for sequencing was PBMCs or T cells enriched from blood (not recorded which). The receptors were sampled from a man aged 30-40 years who had recovered from COVID-19. Both conserved end residues are part of each CDR3. A D gene is named only where the DNA matches it firmly.

CDR3aa,j_gene,d_gene,v_gene,len
CASSATSGSAHDEQFF,TRBJ2-1,TRBD2,TRBV19,16
CASKIDRANTGELFF,TRBJ2-2,-,TRBV6-5,15
CATIAGGSNEQFF,TRBJ2-1,TRBD2,TRBV24-1,13
CATSYGGEQFF,TRBJ2-1,-,TRBV24-1,11
CASTKGARGGEEQYF,TRBJ2-7,-,TRBV2,15
CASAGQNTEAFF,TRBJ1-1,-,TRBV5-1,12
CASSEFGRTGGTEAFF,TRBJ1-1,TRBD1,TRBV25-1,16
CASSSSDRGYEQYF,TRBJ2-7,TRBD1,TRBV11-2,14
CASSTQGQSSYEQYF,TRBJ2-7,TRBD1,TRBV28,15
CASSPQESNQPQHF,TRBJ1-5,-,TRBV7-8,14
CASRGGGEQFF,TRBJ2-1,TRBD1,TRBV27,11
CASGLGNRGYADTQYF,TRBJ2-3,TRBD1,TRBV12-5,16
CASRAGGWGEKLFF,TRBJ1-4,-,TRBV28,14
CASSRDTYNEQFF,TRBJ2-1,-,TRBV12-3/TRBV12-4,13
CASSLKGASNQPQHF,TRBJ1-5,TRBD1,TRBV27,15
CASNIGGTGELFF,TRBJ2-2,TRBD2,TRBV19,13
CATSSHGQGNTGELFF,TRBJ2-2,TRBD1,TRBV24-1,16
CATSEARGRGTDTQYF,TRBJ2-3,-,TRBV24-1,16
CASSPGSYEQYF,TRBJ2-7,-,TRBV28,12
CASSLLWSMNTEAFF,TRBJ1-1,-,TRBV5-1,15
CAISEATGLEQYF,TRBJ2-7,TRBD1,TRBV10-3,13
CSATVVPYPTYTQYF,TRBJ2-3,-,TRBV29-1,15
CASTFGGQRMSTEAFF,TRBJ1-1,-,TRBV28,16
CASSPGTGDYEQYF,TRBJ2-7,TRBD1,TRBV5-1,14
CASSAAGAMEPQHF,TRBJ1-5,-,TRBV19,14
CATSRGIGVERETQYF,TRBJ2-5,-,TRBV15,16
CASSERGTSTGELFF,TRBJ2-2,-,TRBV9,15
CASSQAAYYGYTF,TRBJ1-2,-,TRBV3-1/TRBV3-2,13
CASSLGAWEEKLFF,TRBJ1-4,-,TRBV11-2,14
CASAGGNYNEQFF,TRBJ2-1,TRBD1,TRBV10-3,13
CATSDLSSGTGLGGELFF,TRBJ2-2,TRBD1,TRBV24-1,18
CASSPLGLATDTQYF,TRBJ2-3,TRBD2,TRBV6-4,15
CATSRDVGSQETQYF,TRBJ2-5,-,TRBV15,15
CAWSRSSQGGTQYF,TRBJ2-5,-,TRBV30,14
CASGGAGVESYNEQFF,TRBJ2-1,TRBD2,TRBV11-2,16
CASRIAGPETQYF,TRBJ2-5,TRBD2,TRBV7-9,13
CSVPLQGAGELFF,TRBJ2-2,TRBD1,TRBV29-1,13
CASKRVEAFF,TRBJ1-1,-,TRBV6-5,10
CASSPLLNRGDAEAFF,TRBJ1-1,TRBD1,TRBV11-1,16
CSVVRDNHPLEAFF,TRBJ1-1,-,TRBV29-1,14
CAWSVGVNTEAFF,TRBJ1-1,-,TRBV30,13
CASSIEATGINMNTEAFF,TRBJ1-1,TRBD1,TRBV19,18
CASSEADRGIYGYTF,TRBJ1-2,TRBD1,TRBV6-1,15
CASSPTSGSTDTQYF,TRBJ2-3,TRBD2,TRBV4-1,15
CASLSGGGYEQYF,TRBJ2-7,-,TRBV28,13
CASSRKTEPNEKLFF,TRBJ1-4,-,TRBV3-1/TRBV3-2,15
CASSLRAGDPPGELFF,TRBJ2-2,-,TRBV7-6,16
CASSLNGGTYYPYNEQFF,TRBJ2-1,-,TRBV11-2,18
CAWSVNRAFYGYTF,TRBJ1-2,-,TRBV30,14
CASNLDRGEQYF,TRBJ2-7,TRBD1,TRBV2,12
CASSQRSVRQYF,TRBJ2-7,-,TRBV3-1/TRBV3-2,12
CASSPAGLAVTDTQYF,TRBJ2-3,TRBD2,TRBV7-2,16
CASSLSWLAEPKYF,TRBJ2-7,TRBD2,TRBV27,14
CASSHGSYNEQFF,TRBJ2-1,-,TRBV4-1,13